Listed here is a single T cell receptor beta chain. This clone's antigen is unknown. No much larger clone is present one base from it, and per-base qualities are unavailable. TCRbeta CDR3 regions were amplified from genomic DNA by means of the immunoSEQ Assay, a bias-controlled multiplex PCR. As for the authors' bioinformatics: The number of nucleated cells in each sample was estimated from the amplification of reference gene primers within the assay. To quantify the absolute abundance of each unique TCRbeta CDR3 rearrangement, sequence reads were collapsed and filtered. For each sample, productive Simpson clonality was calculated as the square root of Simpson's diversity index over productive rearrangements. In its TCRdb copy, this immuneACCESS table keeps in-frame sequences only and misses some clones. Where compared with another copy, unresolved V genes explain less than half of these, and the others have no known cause. V, J and clone size reflect that table, while D and trimming were determined from the DNA. A total of 55,000 to 85,000 clones appear in this sample, around 87% of them only once. The top ten clonotypes cover under 13% of the sample.

The CDR3 runs 16 residues from the cysteine to the phenylalanine. Solely the CDR3 DNA is kept, with 48 bases framed from the first base. Based on the germline V gene (reference sequence), the CDR1 and CDR2 sequences are LGHDT and YNNKEL. The trim is 3 bases for V and 8 bases for J, with a gap of 20 bases between the germline ends. This entry comes from a study of blood T cell repertoires in COVID-19 (dated by TCRdb to the early 2020s). Some background on the complete study: Samples covering the acute and convalescent phases of COVID-19 were provided by collaborators in the United States, Italy and Spain. The repertoires were made available in a free public database intended to serve as a resource for research on the immune response to SARS-CoV-2. HLA class I and class II types, where available, came from metadata supplied by the sample provider rather than from assay-based typing. The prospective study material was composed of cDNA or gDNA derived from T cells, B-cell-depleted T cells, or PBMCs. Sample metadata almost always included a de-identified subject ID, COVID-19 status, age in years and sex. Subjects who had been exposed to COVID-19, were actively infected with it, or had recovered from it provided the deeply sampled blood TCRbeta repertoires that made up the dataset. The samples were drawn from two sources: the first 160 participants of the ongoing ImmuneRACE study, and 1,254 subjects contributed by 6 global collaborators.

The collaborating institutions used their own protocols to collect whole blood in K2EDTA tubes. For TCRbeta analysis, collaborators shipped samples in one of three forms: frozen whole blood, isolated PBMCs, or DNA extracted from either of those sample types. What the study reported, not specific to this receptor: How much clinical and demographic metadata was included differed by source and by participant, and the metadata was provided uncurated.

The source material was peripheral blood. The sequence was collected from a woman between 18 and 30 years old with acute or convalescent COVID-19. Recombination connected TRBV3-1 (or the pseudogene TRBV3-2) to TRBJ1-5; the best D guess is TRBD1, with 5 bases matching. For the CDR3, the sequence is CASSQIGWGVEKPQHF. The sequenced DNA is TGTGCCAGCAGCCAGATAGGGTGGGGGGTCGAGAAGCCCCAGCATTTT.